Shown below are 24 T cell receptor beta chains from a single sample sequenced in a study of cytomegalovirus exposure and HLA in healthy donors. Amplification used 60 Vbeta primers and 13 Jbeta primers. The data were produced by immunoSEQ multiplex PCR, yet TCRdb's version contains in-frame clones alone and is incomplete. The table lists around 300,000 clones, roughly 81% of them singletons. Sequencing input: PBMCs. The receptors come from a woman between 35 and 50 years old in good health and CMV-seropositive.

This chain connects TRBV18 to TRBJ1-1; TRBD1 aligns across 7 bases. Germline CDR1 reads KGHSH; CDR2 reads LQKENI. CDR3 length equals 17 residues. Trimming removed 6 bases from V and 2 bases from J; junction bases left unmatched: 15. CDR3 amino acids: CASSRNSGGSRNTEAFF. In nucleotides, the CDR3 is TGTGCCAGCTCGCGTAACTCAGGGGGATCAAGAAACACTGAAGCTTTCTTT.

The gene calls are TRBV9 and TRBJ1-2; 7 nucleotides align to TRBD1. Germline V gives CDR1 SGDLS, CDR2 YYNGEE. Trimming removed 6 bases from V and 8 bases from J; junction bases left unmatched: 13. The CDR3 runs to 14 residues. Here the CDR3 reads CASNHGTANLGYTF. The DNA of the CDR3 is TGTGCCAGCAACCATGGGACAGCCAATCTAGGCTACACCTTC.

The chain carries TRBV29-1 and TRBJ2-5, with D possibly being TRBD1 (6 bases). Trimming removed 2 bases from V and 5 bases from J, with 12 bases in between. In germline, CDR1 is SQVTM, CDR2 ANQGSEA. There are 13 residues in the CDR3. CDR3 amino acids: CSVEKQGPETQYF. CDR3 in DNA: TGCAGCGTTGAAAAACAGGGCCCGGAGACCCAGTACTTC. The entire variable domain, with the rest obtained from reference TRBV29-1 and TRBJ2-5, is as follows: SAVISQKPSRDICQRGTSLTIQCQVDSQVTMMFWYRQQPGQSLTLIATANQGSEATYESGFVIDKFPISRPNLTFSTLTVSNMSPEDSSIYLCSVEKQGPETQYFGPGTRLLVL.

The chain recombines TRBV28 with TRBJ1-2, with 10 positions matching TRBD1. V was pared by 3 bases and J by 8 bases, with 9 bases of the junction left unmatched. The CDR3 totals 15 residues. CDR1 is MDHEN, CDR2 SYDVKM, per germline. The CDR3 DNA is TGTGCCAGCAGTTTCAGGAGACAGGGGGCTGGGGGCTACACCTTC. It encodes CASSFRRQGAGGYTF.

CDR3 sequence reads: CASSQDLGTGRAFF. The CDR3 nucleotides read TGCGCCAGCAGCCAAGATCTGGGGACAGGGCGAGCTTTCTTT. The chain couples TRBV4-3 to TRBJ1-1, with 9 nucleotides matching TRBD1. CDR3 length equals 14 residues. J gave up 10 bases and V 0 bases, and 6 bases lay outside the gene matches. From germline, CDR1 is LGHNA and CDR2 YSLEER.

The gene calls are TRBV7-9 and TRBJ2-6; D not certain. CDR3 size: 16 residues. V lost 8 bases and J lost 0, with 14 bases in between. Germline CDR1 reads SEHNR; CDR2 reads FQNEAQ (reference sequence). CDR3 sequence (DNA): TGTGCCAGCGGAACAGACCTAAACTCTGGGGCCAACGTCCTGACTTTC. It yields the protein CASGTDLNSGANVLTF.

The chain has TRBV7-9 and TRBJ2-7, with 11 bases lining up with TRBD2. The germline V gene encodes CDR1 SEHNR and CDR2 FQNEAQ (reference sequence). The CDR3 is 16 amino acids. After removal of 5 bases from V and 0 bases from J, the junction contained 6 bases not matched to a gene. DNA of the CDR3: TGTGCCAGCAGCCGCCTAGCGGGAGGTTTCTCCTACGAGCAGTACTTC. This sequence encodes CASSRLAGGFSYEQYF.

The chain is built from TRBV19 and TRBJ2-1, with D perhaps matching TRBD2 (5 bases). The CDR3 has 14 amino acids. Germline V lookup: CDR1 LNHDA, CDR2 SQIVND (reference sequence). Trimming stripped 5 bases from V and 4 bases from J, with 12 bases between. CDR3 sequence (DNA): TGTGCCAGTAGTTCAGGACTGGCGTACAATGAGCAGTTCTTC. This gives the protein CASSSGLAYNEQFF.

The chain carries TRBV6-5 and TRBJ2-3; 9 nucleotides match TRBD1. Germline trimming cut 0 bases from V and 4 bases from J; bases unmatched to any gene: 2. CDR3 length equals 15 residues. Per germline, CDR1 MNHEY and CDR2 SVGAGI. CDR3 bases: TGTGCCAGCAGTTACTCGACAGGGGGGGCAGATACGCAGTATTTT. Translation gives CASSYSTGGADTQYF.

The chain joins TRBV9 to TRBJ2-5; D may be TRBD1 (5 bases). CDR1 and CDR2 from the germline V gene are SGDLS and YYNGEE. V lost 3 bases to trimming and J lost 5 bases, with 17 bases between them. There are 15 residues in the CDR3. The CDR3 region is CASSADRPPGETQYF. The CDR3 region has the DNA TGTGCCAGCAGCGCAGACCGGCCTCCAGGGGAGACCCAGTACTTC.

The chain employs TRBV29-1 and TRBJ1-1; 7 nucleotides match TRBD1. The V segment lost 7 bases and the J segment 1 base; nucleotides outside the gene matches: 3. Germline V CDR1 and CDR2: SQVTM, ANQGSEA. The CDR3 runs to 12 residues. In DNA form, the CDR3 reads TGCAGCGCAGGGACAGCGAACACTGAAGCTTTCTTT. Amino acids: CSAGTANTEAFF.

The CDR3 DNA reads as TGTGCCAGCAGCAAAGGATGGGGACAACTCACAGATACGCAGTATTTT. Protein product: CASSKGWGQLTDTQYF. The chain links TRBV21-1 to TRBJ2-3; the table calls TRBD1, which could not be checked here. TRBV21-1 is recorded as a pseudogene. The CDR3 has 16 residues.

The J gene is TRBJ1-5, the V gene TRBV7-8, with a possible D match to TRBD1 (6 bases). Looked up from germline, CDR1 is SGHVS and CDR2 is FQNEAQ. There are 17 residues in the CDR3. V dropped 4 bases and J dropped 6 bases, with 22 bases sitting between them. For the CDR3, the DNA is TGTGCCAGCAGCTCGTTACAGGGTGGAGTGGTTCGTCAGCCCCAGCATTTT. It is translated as CASSSLQGGVVRQPQHF.

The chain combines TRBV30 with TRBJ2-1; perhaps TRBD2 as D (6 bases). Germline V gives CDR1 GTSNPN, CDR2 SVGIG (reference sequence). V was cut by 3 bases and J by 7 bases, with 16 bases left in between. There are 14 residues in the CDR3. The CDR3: CAWSHRGRKNEQFF. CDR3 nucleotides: TGTGCCTGGAGCCACCGGGGGAGGAAGAATGAGCAGTTCTTC.

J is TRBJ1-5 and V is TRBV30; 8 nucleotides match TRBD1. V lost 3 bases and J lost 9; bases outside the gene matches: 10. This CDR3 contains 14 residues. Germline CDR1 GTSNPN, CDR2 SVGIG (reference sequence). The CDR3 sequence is CAWSKTGGQWPQHF. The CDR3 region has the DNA TGTGCCTGGAGCAAAACAGGGGGACAATGGCCCCAGCATTTT.

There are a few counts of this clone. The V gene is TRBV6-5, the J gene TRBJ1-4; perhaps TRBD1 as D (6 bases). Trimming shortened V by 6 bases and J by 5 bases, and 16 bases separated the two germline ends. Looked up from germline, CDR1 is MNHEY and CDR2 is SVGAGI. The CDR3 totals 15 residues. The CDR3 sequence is CASRLGAGKNEKLFF. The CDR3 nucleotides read TGTGCCAGCAGGTTGGGGGCAGGAAAAAATGAAAAACTGTTTTTT.

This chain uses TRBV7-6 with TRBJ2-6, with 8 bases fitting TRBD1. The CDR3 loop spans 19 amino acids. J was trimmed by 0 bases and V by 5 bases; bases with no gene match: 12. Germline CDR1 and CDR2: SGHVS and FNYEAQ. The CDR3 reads CASSIFPGQEDSGANVLTF. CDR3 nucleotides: TGTGCCAGCAGCATTTTTCCGGGACAGGAAGACTCTGGGGCCAACGTCCTGACTTTC.

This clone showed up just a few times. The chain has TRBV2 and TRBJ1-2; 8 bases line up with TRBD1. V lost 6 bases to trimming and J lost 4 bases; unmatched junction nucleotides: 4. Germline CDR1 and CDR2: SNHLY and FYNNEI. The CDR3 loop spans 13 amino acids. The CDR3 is CASRPGTGYGYTF. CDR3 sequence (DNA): TGTGCCAGCAGACCCGGGACAGGCTATGGCTACACCTTC.

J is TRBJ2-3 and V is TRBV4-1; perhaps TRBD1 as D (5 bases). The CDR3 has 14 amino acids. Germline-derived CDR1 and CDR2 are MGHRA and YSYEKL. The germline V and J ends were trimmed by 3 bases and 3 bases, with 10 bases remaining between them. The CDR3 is CASSQGLGTDTQYF. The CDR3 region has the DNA TGCGCCAGCAGCCAGGGGCTAGGAACAGATACGCAGTATTTT.

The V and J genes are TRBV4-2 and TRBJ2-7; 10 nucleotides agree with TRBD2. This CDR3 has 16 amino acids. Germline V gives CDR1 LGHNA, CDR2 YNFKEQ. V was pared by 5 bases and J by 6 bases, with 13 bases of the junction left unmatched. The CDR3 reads CASSVLAGVTPLEQYF. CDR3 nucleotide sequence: TGTGCCAGCAGCGTTCTAGCGGGAGTGACCCCGCTCGAGCAGTACTTC.

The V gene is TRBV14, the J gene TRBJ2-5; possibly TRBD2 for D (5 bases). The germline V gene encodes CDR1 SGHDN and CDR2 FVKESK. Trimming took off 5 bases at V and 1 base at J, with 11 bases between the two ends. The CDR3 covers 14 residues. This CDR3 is CASSVQRTQETQYF. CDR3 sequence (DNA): TGTGCCAGCAGCGTCCAGCGGACCCAAGAGACCCAGTACTTC.

The CDR3 sequence is CASSGRRSGSGSYTQYF. CDR3 bases: TGTGCCAGCAGTGGCCGTAGGAGCGGAAGCGGGAGTTATACGCAGTATTTT. The chain is built from TRBV6-1 and TRBJ2-3; 8 bases map to TRBD2. The CDR3 extends over 17 amino acids. From germline, CDR1 is MNHNS and CDR2 SASEGT. Unmatched junction bases numbered 16, after V lost 4 bases and J lost 7 bases.

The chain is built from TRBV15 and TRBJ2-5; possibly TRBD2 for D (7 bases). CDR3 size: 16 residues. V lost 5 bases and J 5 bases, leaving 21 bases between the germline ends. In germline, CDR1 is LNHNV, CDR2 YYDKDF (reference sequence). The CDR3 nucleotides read TGTGCCACCAGCCCTAATCTGGGGGGGCCGGGGGAGACCCAGTACTTC. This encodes CATSPNLGGPGETQYF.

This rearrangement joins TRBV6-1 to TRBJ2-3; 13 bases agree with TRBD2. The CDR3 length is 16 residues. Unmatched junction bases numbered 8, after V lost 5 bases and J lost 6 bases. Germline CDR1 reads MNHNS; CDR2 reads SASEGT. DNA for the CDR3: TGTGCCAGCAGTCAAGGACTAGCGGGAGTTTATGATACGCAGTATTTT. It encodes CASSQGLAGVYDTQYF.